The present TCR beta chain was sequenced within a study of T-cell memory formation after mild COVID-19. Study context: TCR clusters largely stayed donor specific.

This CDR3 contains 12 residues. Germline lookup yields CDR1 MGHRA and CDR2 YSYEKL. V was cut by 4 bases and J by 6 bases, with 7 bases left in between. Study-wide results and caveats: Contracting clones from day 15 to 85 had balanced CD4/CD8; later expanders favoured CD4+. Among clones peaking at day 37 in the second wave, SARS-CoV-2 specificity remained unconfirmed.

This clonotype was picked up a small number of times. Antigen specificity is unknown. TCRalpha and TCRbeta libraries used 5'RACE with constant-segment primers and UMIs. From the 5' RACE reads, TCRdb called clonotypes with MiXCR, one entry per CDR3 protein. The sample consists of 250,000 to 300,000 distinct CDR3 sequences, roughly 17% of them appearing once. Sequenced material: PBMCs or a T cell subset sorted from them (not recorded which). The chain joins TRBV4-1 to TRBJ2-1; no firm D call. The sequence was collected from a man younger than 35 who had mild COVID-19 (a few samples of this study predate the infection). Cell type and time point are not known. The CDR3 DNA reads TGCGCCAGCAGCCCCGGAACCAATGAGCAGTTCTTC. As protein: CASSPGTNEQFF.